Described below is a single T cell receptor beta chain sequence and its context. The assay was immunoSEQ multiplex PCR, and TCRdb's table has in-frame clones only and misses some. The repertoire holds fewer than 300,000 clones, with approximately 81% as singletons. Donors were grouped by their self-reported clinical history. The data stem from a study of blood T cell repertoires in COVID-19. About the study: The analysed material was cDNA or gDNA that came from T cells, B-cell-depleted T cells, or PBMCs.

Trimming shortened V by 0 bases and J by 1 base, and 10 bases separated the two germline ends. CDR3 length: 16 amino acids. Germline CDR1 is SGHRS and CDR2 is YFSETQ. The TCR sequence derives from a woman between 50 and 59 years old who had recovered from COVID-19. The sequencing input was PBMCs or T cells enriched from blood (not recorded which). The rearrangement uses TRBV5-1 and TRBJ2-2; D perhaps matches TRBD2 (6 bases). For the CDR3, the DNA is TGCGCCAGCAGCTTGGCCCTGGGGGGGAACACCGGGGAGCTGTTTTTT. The encoded protein is CASSLALGGNTGELFF.